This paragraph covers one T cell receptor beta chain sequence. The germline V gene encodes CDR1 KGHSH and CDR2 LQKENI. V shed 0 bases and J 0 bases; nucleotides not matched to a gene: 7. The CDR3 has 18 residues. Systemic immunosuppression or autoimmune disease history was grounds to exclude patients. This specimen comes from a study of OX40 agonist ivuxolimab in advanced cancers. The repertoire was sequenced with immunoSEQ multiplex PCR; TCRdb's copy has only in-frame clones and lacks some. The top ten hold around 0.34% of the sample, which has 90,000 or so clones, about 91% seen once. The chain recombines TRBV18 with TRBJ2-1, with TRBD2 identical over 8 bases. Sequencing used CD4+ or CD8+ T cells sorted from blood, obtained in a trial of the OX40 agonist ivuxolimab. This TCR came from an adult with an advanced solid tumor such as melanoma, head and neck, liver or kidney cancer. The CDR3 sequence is CASSPPPGGSSSYNEQFF. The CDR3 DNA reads TGTGCCAGCTCACCACCGCCGGGGGGGTCCTCCTCCTACAATGAGCAGTTCTTC. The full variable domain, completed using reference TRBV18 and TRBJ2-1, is NAGVMQNPRHLVRRRGQEARLRCSPMKGHSHVYWYRQLPEEGLKFMVYLQKENIIDESGMPKERFSAEFPKEGPSILRIQQVVRGDSAAYFCASSPPPGGSSSYNEQFFGPGTRLTVL.